The 20 T cell receptor beta chains below were found in one sample sequenced in a study of memory CD4+ T cells and cytomegalovirus serostatus. Single viable CD3+CD4+CD8-CD45RO+ cells were sorted as the memory CD4+ T cells. The repertoire was sequenced with immunoSEQ multiplex PCR; TCRdb's copy has only in-frame clones and lacks some. The table shows about 96,000 clones, with about 80% occurring only once. Sequencing was carried out using memory CD4+ T cells from blood. These receptors came from an adult in good health and CMV-seropositive.

The rearrangement joins TRBV9 to TRBJ2-2; D is perhaps TRBD1 or TRBD2 (5 bases each). Germline V CDR1 and CDR2: SGDLS, YYNGEE. V dropped 0 bases and J dropped 0 bases, with 6 bases sitting between them. The CDR3 sequence is 15 residues long. CDR3 protein: CASSVGGANTGELFF. CDR3 coding DNA: TGTGCCAGCAGCGTAGGAGGGGCGAACACCGGGGAGCTGTTTTTT. Drawing the rest from reference TRBV9 and TRBJ2-2, the complete variable domain is DSGVTQTPKHLITATGQRVTLRCSPRSGDLSVYWYQQSLDQGLQFLIQYYNGEERAKGNILERFSAQQFPDLHSELNLSSLELGDSALYFCASSVGGANTGELFFGEGSRLTVL.

This CDR3 is CASSSQDGTAQFF. In DNA, the CDR3 is TGTGCCAGCAGCTCCCAGGACGGCACGGCGCAGTTCTTC. The genes are TRBV5-4 and TRBJ2-1, with no clear D. Germline CDR1 reads SGHNT; CDR2 reads YYREEE (reference sequence). The CDR3 is 13 residues long. V lost 3 bases and J 12 bases, leaving 16 bases between the germline ends. Drawing the rest from reference TRBV5-4 and TRBJ2-1, the complete variable domain is ETGVTQSPTHLIKTRGQQVTLRCSSQSGHNTVSWYQQALGQGPQFIFQYYREEENGRGNFPPRFSGLQFPNYSSELNVNALELDDSALYLCASSSQDGTAQFFGPGTRLTVL.

The rearrangement links TRBV6-5 to TRBJ1-5; no reliable D call. Germline CDR1 is MNHEY and CDR2 is SVGAGI. The CDR3 runs 14 residues. Trimming cost V 6 bases and J 4 bases, with 13 bases left between them. The CDR3 is CASSRTPGNQPQHF. The CDR3 DNA is TGTGCCAGCAGCCGAACTCCGGGGAATCAGCCCCAGCATTTT.

J is TRBJ1-2 and V is TRBV4-3; TRBD1 matches 7 bases. With V trimmed by 2 bases and J by 4 bases, 13 bases remained unmatched. The germline gives CDR1 LGHNA, CDR2 YSLEER. CDR3 length equals 17 residues. This CDR3 is CASSQSWLEGARYGYTF. Here the CDR3 DNA reads TGCGCCAGCAGCCAATCGTGGCTAGAGGGGGCCCGCTATGGCTACACCTTC.

The chain uses TRBV18 and TRBJ1-4, with 9 bases matching TRBD1. Per the germline V gene, CDR1 is KGHSH and CDR2 is LQKENI. This CDR3 comprises 14 residues. V was clipped by 2 bases and J by 9 bases; unmatched bases: 4. The CDR3 DNA reads as TGTGCCAGCTCACCAGGGACAGGGCTTAAAAAACTGTTTTTT. It translates to CASSPGTGLKKLFF.

J is TRBJ2-1 and V is TRBV11-3, with 8 bases aligning to TRBD2. Germline V gene sequence: CDR1 SGHNT, CDR2 YENEEA. V gave up 2 bases and J gave up 7 bases; unmatched junction bases: 1. This CDR3 is built from 13 residues. The CDR3 bases are TGTGCCAGCAGCTTACGGGGGGGGAATGAGCAGTTCTTC. Protein product: CASSLRGGNEQFF.

The V gene is TRBV5-4, the J gene TRBJ1-1, with TRBD1 as a possible D gene (6 bases). The ends were cut back, 1 base at V and 1 base at J, with 11 bases in the middle. The length of the CDR3 is 15 residues. Germline V gene data show CDR1 as SGHNT and CDR2 as YYREEE (reference sequence). CDR3 region: CASSLRGARNTEAFF. The CDR3 region has the DNA TGTGCCAGCAGCTTGCGGGGGGCAAGGAACACTGAAGCTTTCTTT.

The V gene is TRBV4-2, the J gene TRBJ2-3, with 10 bases identical to TRBD2. The V and J ends lost 0 bases and 4 bases, in that order; junction bases with no gene match: 10. Germline CDR1 reads LGHNA; CDR2 reads YNFKEQ. The CDR3 sequence is 18 residues long. In DNA form, the CDR3 reads TGTGCCAGCAGCCAAGATTGGGCTAGCGGGAGTAGGTCAGATACGCAGTATTTT. Encoded protein: CASSQDWASGSRSDTQYF.

The rearrangement joins TRBV7-8 to TRBJ1-1; 8 bases are a match to TRBD1. The V gene's germline CDR1 is SGHVS and CDR2 FQNEAQ. Trimming at V came to 3 bases and at J to 4 bases, leaving 1 base not matched to a gene. The CDR3 has 13 residues. CDR3 DNA sequence: TGTGCCAGCAGCTTTACAGGGGGCACTGAAGCTTTCTTT. Its translation is CASSFTGGTEAFF.

The chain is built from TRBV5-1 and TRBJ2-7; 7 nucleotides align to TRBD1. The CDR3 is 16 amino acids. Trimming took 0 bases from V and 0 from J; bases not matched to a gene: 6. Per germline, CDR1 SGHRS and CDR2 YFSETQ. The CDR3 DNA reads TGCGCCAGCAGCTTGGGACAGGGCCTCCTCTCCTACGAGCAGTACTTC. As protein: CASSLGQGLLSYEQYF.

This chain links TRBV7-3 with TRBJ2-3; weak D call: TRBD2 (5 bases). Germline V gene data show CDR1 as SGHTA and CDR2 as FQGTGA. CDR3 length: 14 residues. The ends were cut back, 0 bases at V and 4 bases at J, with 8 bases in the middle. The CDR3, as DNA: TGTGCCAGCAGCTTAACGATTAGCGCAGATACGCAGTATTTT. Its protein is CASSLTISADTQYF.

This clone was seen once. V usage is TRBV18 and J usage is TRBJ2-2; D is unclear. Trimming left V 3 bases short and J 7 bases short, with 9 bases between. CDR1 is KGHSH and CDR2 is LQKENI in the germline V gene. The CDR3 spans 13 residues. CDR3 DNA sequence: TGTGCCAGCTCACCCAATTCCGACGGGGAGCTGTTTTTT. Translation: CASSPNSDGELFF.

The chain employs TRBV2 and TRBJ1-1, with TRBD1 matching 8 bases. CDR3 length: 15 residues. The J segment lost 8 bases and the V segment lost 4 bases, leaving 12 bases of the junction unmatched. Germline CDR1 is SNHLY and CDR2 is FYNNEI. CDR3 amino acids: CASSAARTGSLEAFF. CDR3 bases: TGTGCCAGCAGTGCCGCTCGGACAGGGAGCCTAGAAGCTTTCTTT.

This chain connects TRBV5-1 to TRBJ2-3; D may be TRBD1 or TRBD2 (6 bases each). This CDR3 has 11 residues. CDR1 is SGHRS, CDR2 YFSETQ, per germline. V dropped 7 bases and J dropped 8 bases, with 11 bases sitting between them. The CDR3 sequence is CASGEGGTQYF. In DNA form, the CDR3 reads TGCGCCAGCGGAGAGGGGGGTACGCAGTATTTT.

This clone appeared once. This chain joins TRBV7-9 and TRBJ2-5; D not resolved. V was shortened by 6 bases and J by 2 bases, with 10 bases between the two germline ends. Germline V CDR1 and CDR2: SEHNR, FQNEAQ (reference sequence). This CDR3 comprises 13 residues. This CDR3 is CASSMGRQETQYF. In nucleotides, the CDR3 is TGTGCCAGCAGTATGGGCAGACAAGAGACCCAGTACTTC.

This sequence joins TRBV7-3 and TRBJ2-5, with D perhaps TRBD2 (6 bases). Trimming stripped 6 bases from V and 4 bases from J, with 12 bases between. CDR1 is SGHTA and CDR2 is FQGTGA in the germline V gene. The CDR3 runs 13 residues. CDR3 DNA: TGTGCCAGCAGTTCGGCGCGGGGAGAGACCCAGTACTTC. Its protein is CASSSARGETQYF.

Only one count was recorded for this clone. CDR3 bases: TGTGCCAGCACGGACAGGGTCAATCAGCCCCAGCATTTT. It codes for CASTDRVNQPQHF. The chain links TRBV6-5 to TRBJ1-5; 8 bases map to TRBD1. V lost 7 bases, J lost 3 bases, and 2 bases stayed unmatched. The CDR3 runs to 13 residues. Germline-derived CDR1 and CDR2 are MNHEY and SVGAGI.

V and J are TRBV18 and TRBJ2-7; TRBD1 matches 8 bases. Unmatched junction bases numbered 4, after V lost 4 bases and J lost 2 bases. Per the germline V gene, CDR1 is KGHSH and CDR2 is LQKENI. The CDR3 has 14 residues. The CDR3 nucleotides are TGTGCCAGCTCACTCGGGACAGGTACCTACGAGCAGTACTTC. It is translated as CASSLGTGTYEQYF.

V gene TRBV29-1 combines with J gene TRBJ2-2, with 12 bases identical to TRBD1. CDR3 length: 14 amino acids. Trimming at V came to 7 bases and at J to 4 bases, leaving 4 bases not matched to a gene. Per the germline V gene, CDR1 is SQVTM and CDR2 is ANQGSEA. The CDR3 region is CSGGTGGGTGELFF. Written as DNA, the CDR3 is TGCAGCGGCGGGACAGGGGGCGGCACCGGGGAGCTGTTTTTT.

The chain joins TRBV5-1 to TRBJ2-5, with 8 bases matching TRBD2. The V segment lost 3 bases and the J segment 1 base; nucleotides outside the gene matches: 2. The CDR3 is 14 residues long. Germline values: CDR1 SGHRS, CDR2 YFSETQ. The CDR3 coding sequence is TGCGCCAGCAGCTCCGGACTAGCCCAAGAGACCCAGTACTTC. Protein: CASSSGLAQETQYF.